The clone carrying this T cell receptor beta chain is a singleton in its sample. These data come from a study of blood T cell repertoires in COVID-19. CDR1 and CDR2 from the germline V gene are SNHLY and FYNNEI. J lost 7 bases, V lost 3 bases, and 6 bases had no gene match. This CDR3 is built from 14 residues. Per the original methods: Using reference gene primer amplification, nucleated cell counts were estimated. Using immunoSEQ multiplex PCR, the repertoire was profiled, and TCRdb retains in-frame clones only, with some absent. V and J calls and clone size come straight from that table; D and trimming were deduced from the DNA. Among roughly 250,000 clones, around 86% were seen once, and the ten largest hold 3% to 4%.

The V and J genes are TRBV2 and TRBJ2-1; TRBD1 aligns across 7 bases. This TCR derives from a middle-aged woman with acute COVID-19. The sequenced material came from PBMCs or T cells enriched from blood (not recorded which). The CDR3 spells CASSDRTGRNEQFF. The CDR3 coding sequence is TGTGCCAGCAGTGATCGGACAGGTAGAAATGAGCAGTTCTTC. Looking up the rest from reference TRBV2 and TRBJ2-1 gives the full variable domain: EPEVTQTPSHQVTQMGQEVILRCVPISNHLYFYWYRQILGQKVEFLVSFYNNEISEKSEIFDDQFSVERPDGSNFTLKIRSTKLEDSAMYFCASSDRTGRNEQFFGPGTRLTVL.